One and the same sample provided the 30 T cell receptor beta chains below, sequenced in a study of CD8 T cells in Susac syndrome. A quantity of about 0.5 to 1 ug RNA underwent reverse transcription using random hexamers. From the immunoSEQ multiplex PCR reads, TCRdb called clonotypes with MiXCR, one entry per CDR3 protein. This table holds some 150,000 distinct CDR3 sequences, over 85% found once. What was sequenced was CD8+ T cells from PBMCs. The receptors derive from a human donor with multiple sclerosis.

The V gene is TRBV6-6, the J gene TRBJ2-7; perhaps TRBD1 as D (5 bases). The CDR3 consists of 14 residues. Germline V gives CDR1 MNHNY, CDR2 SVGAGI (reference sequence). V was trimmed by 6 bases and J by 7 bases, leaving 19 bases between them. CDR3 protein: CASRDTGVGWEQYF. CDR3 DNA sequence: TGTGCCAGCAGGGACACAGGTGTGGGGTGGGAGCAGTACTTC.

The chain employs TRBV29-1 and TRBJ2-3; 7 positions match TRBD1. Germline assignment: CDR1 SQVTM and CDR2 ANQGSEA. The CDR3 sequence is 13 residues long. With V trimmed by 6 bases and J by 4 bases, 7 bases remained unmatched. CDR3 amino acids: CSVLHQGADTQYF. The CDR3 nucleotides are TGCAGCGTCCTACACCAGGGGGCAGATACGCAGTATTTT.

V is TRBV9 and J is TRBJ2-5; D is unclear. Germline loops: CDR1 SGDLS, CDR2 YYNGEE. This CDR3 is 12 amino acids long. Trimming cost V 0 bases and J 4 bases, with 4 bases left between them. The CDR3 sequence: CASSVAGETQYF. The CDR3 DNA follows: TGTGCCAGCAGCGTAGCGGGAGAGACCCAGTACTTC.

The chain has TRBV12-3 or TRBV12-4 and TRBJ2-1, with D perhaps assigned TRBD1 or TRBD2 (6 bases each). The V end lost 2 bases, the J end lost 15 bases, and 14 bases lay between the germline ends. CDR3 length equals 12 residues. The CDR3 DNA follows: TGTGCCAGCAGTTTACCTAGGGGGGATCGGTTCTTC. Translation gives CASSLPRGDRFF.

This clonotype has more than one count but fewer than ten. The chain employs TRBV6-2 or TRBV6-3 and TRBJ2-3, with D unresolved. V was trimmed by 5 bases and J by 4 bases, leaving 10 bases between them. Germline lookup yields CDR1 MNHEY and CDR2 SVGEGT. This CDR3 comprises 13 residues. The CDR3 spells CASSPHLADTQYF. In DNA form, the CDR3 reads TGTGCCAGCAGTCCTCACTTGGCAGATACGCAGTATTTT.

J is TRBJ2-1 and V is TRBV11-2; D is ambiguous. The V end lost 1 base, the J end lost 6 bases, and 22 bases lay between the germline ends. Germline V CDR1 and CDR2: SGHAT, FQNNGV. This CDR3 comprises 18 residues. The CDR3 coding sequence is TGTGCCAGCAGCTTAGTTTTTTTTCGTGTCGGGTTAGGCAATGAGCAGTTCTTC. It specifies CASSLVFFRVGLGNEQFF.

The V gene is TRBV24-1, the J gene TRBJ1-5, with 8 bases lining up with TRBD1. Unmatched junction bases numbered 8, after V lost 9 bases and J lost 8 bases. In germline, CDR1 is KGHDR, CDR2 SFDVKD. The CDR3 sequence is 13 residues long. The CDR3 coding sequence is TGTGCCACCCCCGGGACAGGATATAAGCCCCAGCATTTT. This encodes CATPGTGYKPQHF.

CDR3: CASSHYPRDRNNEQFF. The CDR3 nucleotides are TGTGCCAGCAGCCACTACCCCCGGGACAGGAACAATGAGCAGTTCTTC. The chain employs TRBV28 and TRBJ2-1; 8 nucleotides agree with TRBD1. V shed 6 bases and J 5 bases; nucleotides not matched to a gene: 12. CDR1 is MDHEN, CDR2 SYDVKM, per germline. CDR3 length equals 16 residues.

CDR3 residues: CASSQDRNTEAFF. CDR3 coding DNA: TGTGCCAGCAGCCAAGATAGGAACACTGAAGCTTTCTTT. This chain connects TRBV14 to TRBJ1-1; no firm D call. Trimming removed 0 bases from V and 1 base from J, with 3 bases in between. The CDR3 is 13 residues long. The germline CDR1 and CDR2 sequences are SGHDN and FVKESK.

This clonotype was seen just once. The chain has TRBV20-1 and TRBJ1-6; 10 bases align to TRBD1. The CDR3 runs 20 residues. Germline-derived CDR1 and CDR2 are DFQATT and SNEGSKA (reference sequence). The J segment lost 3 bases and the V segment lost 5 bases, leaving 19 bases of the junction unmatched. CDR3 residues: CSALTLNPGQGSDYNSPLHF. As DNA, the CDR3 is TGCAGTGCTTTGACGTTAAATCCGGGACAGGGGTCCGACTATAATTCACCCCTCCACTTT.

V and J are TRBV3-1 and TRBJ1-2, with a tentative D call TRBD1 (5 bases). This CDR3 spans 16 amino acids. The V gene's germline CDR1 is LGHDT and CDR2 YNNKEL (reference sequence). V lost 0 bases to trimming and J lost 6 bases, with 17 bases between them. CDR3 sequence (DNA): TGTGCCAGCAGCCAAGAAATCCAGGCGGGGCGGAATGGCTACACCTTC. It is translated as CASSQEIQAGRNGYTF.

The rearrangement uses TRBV12-5 and TRBJ2-1; unclear D gene. V was trimmed by 1 base and J by 12 bases, leaving 7 bases between them. The CDR3 runs to 11 residues. Germline values: CDR1 LGHNT, CDR2 FRNRAP. CDR3 nucleotide sequence: TGTGCTAGTGGTTTGGGGAACGGGCAGTTCTTC. Translating gives CASGLGNGQFF.

The rearrangement joins TRBV14 to TRBJ2-7, with D possibly matching TRBD1 (5 bases). The V gene's germline CDR1 is SGHDN and CDR2 FVKESK. Trimming shortened V by 1 base and J by 5 bases, and 15 bases separated the two germline ends. CDR3 length: 15 amino acids. CDR3 sequence (DNA): TGTGCCAGCAGCCAAGGGCCAGGGTATCGAGACGAGCAGTACTTC. Its protein product is CASSQGPGYRDEQYF.

This chain links TRBV20-1 with TRBJ1-5, with no clear D. V dropped 3 bases and J dropped 5 bases, with 20 bases sitting between them. Germline lookup yields CDR1 DFQATT and CDR2 SNEGSKA (reference sequence). The CDR3 is made up of 16 amino acids. The CDR3 region has the DNA TGCAGTGCTAGTTCAGGTTTTTTCTGTTACGATCAGCCCCAGCATTTT. Encoded protein: CSASSGFFCYDQPQHF.

The chain recombines TRBV30 with TRBJ1-1; no firm D call. Trimming removed 1 base from V and 13 bases from J, with 13 bases in between. The germline CDR1 and CDR2 sequences are GTSNPN and SVGIG (reference sequence). This CDR3 comprises 11 residues. CDR3 in amino acids: CAWSEGLTGFF. CDR3 DNA sequence: TGTGCCTGGAGTGAAGGCCTCACGGGTTTCTTT. The full variable domain, with the rest looked up from reference TRBV30 and TRBJ1-1, is SQTIHQWPATLVQPVGSPLSLECTVEGTSNPNLYWYRQAAGRGLQLLFYSVGIGQISSEVPQNLSASRPQDRQFILSSKKLLLSDSGFYLCAWSEGLTGFFGQGTRLTVV.

The V and J genes are TRBV28 and TRBJ2-7; 10 nucleotides align to TRBD1. V shed 9 bases and J 4 bases; nucleotides not matched to a gene: 12. Germline loops: CDR1 MDHEN, CDR2 SYDVKM. The CDR3 runs to 15 residues. In nucleotides, the CDR3 is TGTGCCAGTTCGTCCACGCCGGGACAGGGGTACGAGCAGTACTTC. Translating gives CASSSTPGQGYEQYF.

V and J are TRBV27 and TRBJ2-7; the match to TRBD1 covers 9 bases. Germline V gives CDR1 MNHEY, CDR2 SMNVEV (reference sequence). This CDR3 is built from 15 residues. Trimming at V came to 3 bases and at J to 3 bases, leaving 6 bases not matched to a gene. CDR3 sequence reads: CASSFTRTGVYEQYF. The CDR3 nucleotides are TGTGCCAGCAGTTTCACCCGGACAGGGGTCTACGAGCAGTACTTC.

The CDR3 DNA reads as TGTGCCAGCAGCGTAGACGGCAGGGTGTGGACTGAAGCTTTCTTT. This translates into CASSVDGRVWTEAFF. The gene calls are TRBV9 and TRBJ1-1; a possible D gene is TRBD1 (5 bases). Looked up from germline, CDR1 is SGDLS and CDR2 is YYNGEE. The CDR3 length is 15 residues. Trimming removed 0 bases from V and 5 bases from J, with 14 bases in between.

V is TRBV2 and J is TRBJ2-1; possibly TRBD1 or TRBD2 for D (6 bases each). This CDR3 spans 14 amino acids. Trimming took 10 bases from V and 7 from J, leaving 20 bases between them. Germline V gene sequence: CDR1 SNHLY, CDR2 FYNNEI. The CDR3 DNA follows: TGTGCCATACCTCGGGGGCCCGGTGGGAATGAGCAGTTCTTC. Protein product: CAIPRGPGGNEQFF.

This chain connects TRBV9 to TRBJ2-3; 8 bases are a match to TRBD1. J gave up 1 base and V 2 bases, and 12 bases lay outside the gene matches. The CDR3 totals 18 residues. Germline V gene lookup returns CDR1 SGDLS and CDR2 YYNGEE. The CDR3 nucleotides read TGTGCCAGCAGCGTCAGACCCGGGACAGGAGGGGGCACAGATACGCAGTATTTT. Amino acids: CASSVRPGTGGGTDTQYF.

DNA of the CDR3: TGTGCCAGCAGCGCCAGGGGGCAGGGGACCCAGTACTTC. Its protein product is CASSARGQGTQYF. The chain employs TRBV9 and TRBJ2-5; 8 nucleotides match TRBD1. Germline lookup yields CDR1 SGDLS and CDR2 YYNGEE. This CDR3 region has 13 residues. V was clipped by 3 bases and J by 7 bases; unmatched bases: 5.

This clonotype was seen once. The rearrangement uses TRBV30 and TRBJ2-7, with D perhaps matching TRBD2 (5 bases). From germline, CDR1 is GTSNPN and CDR2 SVGIG (reference sequence). The CDR3 spans 14 residues. Trimming stripped 0 bases from V and 7 bases from J, with 16 bases between. In nucleotides, the CDR3 is TGTGCCTGGAGTGTATTCTCTAAAACGGGGGAGCAGTACTTC. Amino acid sequence: CAWSVFSKTGEQYF.

V is TRBV13 and J is TRBJ2-3, with a tentative D call TRBD1 (5 bases). The germline V and J ends were trimmed by 7 bases and 1 base, with 12 bases remaining between them. The V gene's germline CDR1 is PRHDT and CDR2 FYEKMQ (reference sequence). The CDR3 is 14 amino acids. Here the CDR3 reads CASTMGLRTDTQYF. DNA for the CDR3: TGTGCCAGCACCATGGGGCTCCGCACAGATACGCAGTATTTT.

The V call is TRBV25-1, the J call TRBJ1-4, with 11 bases fitting TRBD1. The V segment lost 5 bases and the J segment 8 bases; nucleotides outside the gene matches: 4. CDR3 length equals 14 residues. In germline, CDR1 is MGHDK, CDR2 SYGVNS. DNA of the CDR3: TGTGCCAGCAGTATGGACAGGGGGCAGGAAAAACTGTTTTTT. Its translation: CASSMDRGQEKLFF.

The chain uses TRBV12-3 or TRBV12-4 and TRBJ1-5; tentatively, D is TRBD1 (6 bases). V was trimmed by 7 bases and J by 2 bases, leaving 15 bases between them. This CDR3 region has 15 residues. CDR3 sequence reads: CASTSTGVRNQPQHF. The CDR3 DNA follows: TGTGCCAGCACTTCGACAGGCGTGCGCAATCAGCCCCAGCATTTT.

The chain recombines TRBV27 with TRBJ1-2; 7 bases agree with TRBD1. This CDR3 is built from 15 residues. V lost 2 bases and J lost 7; bases outside the gene matches: 10. Looked up from germline, CDR1 is MNHEY and CDR2 is SMNVEV (reference sequence). CDR3 bases: TGTGCCAGCAGTTTAACCCGGGACAGATTGGGTGGCTACACCTTC. Translating gives CASSLTRDRLGGYTF.

The chain has TRBV12-3 or TRBV12-4 and TRBJ1-2, with 7 bases lining up with TRBD1. The CDR3 totals 15 residues. V lost 5 bases to trimming and J lost 4 bases; unmatched junction nucleotides: 10. The CDR3 nucleotides are TGTGCCAGCAGTCACCAACCGGGACAGCGCTATGGCTACACCTTC. Its protein is CASSHQPGQRYGYTF.

This chain joins TRBV20-1 and TRBJ1-1; D gene uncertain. Germline values: CDR1 DFQATT, CDR2 SNEGSKA (reference sequence). The CDR3 is 11 amino acids. V gave up 6 bases and J gave up 4 bases, with 9 bases separating them. CDR3 residues: CSAAQSTEAFF. As DNA, the CDR3 is TGCAGTGCCGCTCAAAGCACTGAAGCTTTCTTT.

This clonotype was picked up a small number of times. V usage is TRBV19 and J usage is TRBJ1-5, with D maybe TRBD1 (5 bases). CDR1 is LNHDA, CDR2 SQIVND, per germline (reference sequence). V lost 3 bases to trimming and J lost 6 bases, with 6 bases between them. The CDR3 totals 12 residues. CDR3 nucleotide sequence: TGTGCCAGTAGTATTGGGGGTCAGCCCCAGCATTTT. Translation gives CASSIGGQPQHF.

V gene TRBV6-6 combines with J gene TRBJ1-1, with D perhaps TRBD1 (5 bases). V was trimmed by 6 bases and J by 4 bases, leaving 12 bases between them. The CDR3 is made up of 13 amino acids. CDR1 is MNHNY, CDR2 SVGAGI, per germline (reference sequence). CDR3 DNA sequence: TGTGCCAGCAGATCAGGGTTGATCACTGAAGCTTTCTTT. Protein: CASRSGLITEAFF.